This is a list of T cell receptor beta chains from one sample in a study of shared clonotypes between healthy human individuals. Sequencing used immunoSEQ multiplex PCR; TCRdb keeps in-frame clones, though not all of them. This sample has roughly 2.4 million clones; 95% occur once, and the top ten carry less than 0.15%. The sequenced material came from naive CD4+ T cells sorted from blood. These receptors were obtained from a man aged 18 to 35 in good health. Both conserved end residues are part of each CDR3. A D gene is named only where the DNA matches it firmly. Not every row has a clone size; where given, it reads once, few, many or a size class.

j_call clone_size d_call v_call cdr3_nt cdr3_aa
TRBJ1-6 - TRBD1 TRBV5-8 TGTGCCAGCAGCTTGAGACAGGGTGGTTCACCCCTCCACTTT CASSLRQGGSPLHF
TRBJ1-5 once - TRBV19 TGTGCCAGTAGCGTCCACCCTTCAATGGGGAGGGAGCCCCAGCATTTT CASSVHPSMGREPQHF
TRBJ2-1 - TRBD2 TRBV30 TGTGCCTGGGGGGGAGGGCTAGCGCCCAATGAGCAGTTCTTC CAWGGGLAPNEQFF
TRBJ2-3 - - TRBV11-2 TGTGCCAGCAGCCAGAGACTACCACCATTGGATACGCAGTATTTT CASSQRLPPLDTQYF
TRBJ2-1 - TRBD2 TRBV18 TGTGCCAGCTCACCACCGGAGACTAGCGCACAGAAGCAGTTCTTC CASSPPETSAQKQFF
TRBJ2-2 - TRBD2 TRBV4-1 TGCGCCAGCACCGGGACTAGCGGGGGCCTAACCGGGGAGCTGTTTTTT CASTGTSGGLTGELFF
TRBJ1-4 - - TRBV9 TGTGCCAGCAGCGGAGGGATGGGTCATGAAAAACTGTTTTTT CASSGGMGHEKLFF
TRBJ2-5 - - TRBV5-4 TGTGCCAGCAGCTACGTCCCGGCCCAAGAGACCCAGTACTTC CASSYVPAQETQYF
TRBJ2-1 - TRBD2 TRBV7-2 TGTGCCAGCAGCTTAGCCGAGCGGGGGAGGCAGTTCTTC CASSLAERGRQFF
TRBJ1-5 once TRBD1 TRBV19 TGTGCCAGTAGTAGACAGGGGGGGAATAGCAATCAGCCCCAGCATTTT CASSRQGGNSNQPQHF
TRBJ2-2 once TRBD2 TRBV13 TGTGCCAGCAGCCCTGAGACTAGCGGGTACTCCGGGGAGCTGTTTTTT CASSPETSGYSGELFF
TRBJ2-1 - - TRBV9 TGTGCCAGCAGTAGGGGGGTAACCGTGGGTAATGAGCAGTTCTTC CASSRGVTVGNEQFF
TRBJ1-1 - TRBD1 TRBV18 TGTGCCAGCTCACCACCTCTGACAGGGCGAACTGAAGCTTTCTTT CASSPPLTGRTEAFF
TRBJ2-2 - - TRBV4-2 TGTGCCAGCAGGCATTCGGAGAACACCGGGGAGCTGTTTTTT CASRHSENTGELFF
TRBJ2-2 - - TRBV10-3 TGTGCCATCTCTAGGGGCGTGAACACCGGGGAGCTGTTTTTT CAISRGVNTGELFF
TRBJ1-1 - - TRBV6-1 TGTGCCAGCAGCTTCATCGAGACTGAAGCTTTCTTT CASSFIETEAFF
TRBJ2-1 once TRBD2 TRBV4-2 TGTGCCAGCAGCCCCTCTCTGTGGACTAGCGGGGGGTTAGGGTACAATGAGCAGTTCTTC CASSPSLWTSGGLGYNEQFF
TRBJ1-1 - - TRBV7-9 TGTGCCAGCACCCTTCGGACACTGAACACTGAAGCTTTCTTT CASTLRTLNTEAFF
TRBJ2-7 - TRBD2 TRBV7-9 TGTGCCAGCAGCTTTATGCGCGGGGGATCCTATGAGCAGTACTTC CASSFMRGGSYEQYF
TRBJ2-2 - - TRBV5-4 TGTGCCAGCAGCTTGTTGGGGAACACCGGGGAGCTGTTTTTT CASSLLGNTGELFF
TRBJ2-5 - - TRBV18 TGTGCCAGCTCACCGGCCTCACTGGAGACCCAGTACTTC CASSPASLETQYF
TRBJ1-2 - - TRBV9 TGTGCCAGCAGCGTAAGAGGGGAGGGAATATTCTATGGCTACACCTTC CASSVRGEGIFYGYTF
TRBJ2-7 - - TRBV11-3 TGTGCCAGCTCCCAGGGTGGAGAGCAGTACTTC CASSQGGEQYF
TRBJ2-2 - TRBD1 TRBV5-4 TGTGCCAGCAGCCGGGGACAGGGGGTATCCGGGGAGCTGTTTTTT CASSRGQGVSGELFF
TRBJ2-1 - - TRBV9 TGTGCCAGCAGCGTAGTTAGCCGTTCCACCTACAATGAGCAGTTCTTC CASSVVSRSTYNEQFF
TRBJ2-7 - TRBD2 TRBV6-1 TGTGCCAGCAGTCCTCGGGGTAGCGGGGGCTACGAGCAGTACTTC CASSPRGSGGYEQYF
TRBJ2-4 - - TRBV4-1 TGCGCCAGCAGCCAAGACGGTACGGTAGGGCTAAGCATTCAGTACTTC CASSQDGTVGLSIQYF
TRBJ1-2 - - TRBV2 TGTGCCAGCAGTGGTGGGGGCTCGGTCTATGGCTACACCTTC CASSGGGSVYGYTF
TRBJ1-2 - TRBD1 TRBV29-1 TGCAGCGTTGAAGCCGGACAGGGCTACTATGGCTACACCTTC CSVEAGQGYYGYTF
TRBJ2-7 once - TRBV27 TGTGCCAGCAGTTTATTCCTCGGAGGGGGGGTCCACGAGCAGTACTTC CASSLFLGGGVHEQYF
TRBJ2-7 - - TRBV2 TGTGCCAGCAGTGAATTCCAGGGTGGGCAGTACTTC CASSEFQGGQYF
TRBJ2-7 - - TRBV28 TGTGCCAGCACCTCCTCGGTGAGCTACGAGCAGTACTTC CASTSSVSYEQYF
TRBJ1-5 - TRBD1 TRBV27 TGTGCCAGCAGTCCATACGGGGACAGGGTGGGGGTTCAGCCCCAGCATTTT CASSPYGDRVGVQPQHF
TRBJ1-3 - - TRBV11-2 TGTGCCAGCAGCGCCGGCCGCTCCTCTGGAAACACCATATATTTT CASSAGRSSGNTIYF